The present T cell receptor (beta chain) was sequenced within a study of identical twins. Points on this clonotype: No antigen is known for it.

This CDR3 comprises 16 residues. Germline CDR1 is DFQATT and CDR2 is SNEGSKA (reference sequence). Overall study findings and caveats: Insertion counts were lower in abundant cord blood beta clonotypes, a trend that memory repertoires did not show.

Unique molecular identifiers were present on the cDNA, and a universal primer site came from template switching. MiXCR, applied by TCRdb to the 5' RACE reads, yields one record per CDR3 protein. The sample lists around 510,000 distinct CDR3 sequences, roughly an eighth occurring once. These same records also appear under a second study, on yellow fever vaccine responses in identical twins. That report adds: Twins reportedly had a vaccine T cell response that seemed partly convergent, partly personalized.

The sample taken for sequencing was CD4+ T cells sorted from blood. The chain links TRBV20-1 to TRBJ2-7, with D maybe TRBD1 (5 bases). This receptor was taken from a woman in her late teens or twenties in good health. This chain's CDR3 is CSASLPYGATSYEQYF. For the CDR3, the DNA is TGCAGCGCCTCTCTACCTTATGGGGCTACCTCCTACGAGCAGTACTTC.